This entry describes one T cell receptor (beta chain). Antigen: not known. This sample stems from a study of identical twins. Study-wide points: Beta out-of-frame sequences showed weaker excess twin sharing. It was possible that invariant MAIT and iNKT cells partly confounded the zero-insertion analyses. The analysis was cross-sectional rather than longitudinal within donors.

One entry per CDR3 protein results from TCRdb running MiXCR on the 5' RACE reads. Among around 1.7 million distinct CDR3 sequences listed, about 31% were seen once. Germline V gene data show CDR1 as SGHKS and CDR2 as YYEKEE (reference sequence). This CDR3 contains 15 residues. Trimming took off 2 bases at V and 3 bases at J, with 11 bases between the two ends. The TCR comes from a newborn girl in good health. The V call is TRBV5-5, the J call TRBJ2-2; D is possibly TRBD1 or TRBD2 (5 bases each). The material sequenced was cord blood. CDR3 in DNA: TGTGCCAGCAGCTTAGACCAGGGAGACACCGGGGAGCTGTTTTTT. It is translated as CASSLDQGDTGELFF.